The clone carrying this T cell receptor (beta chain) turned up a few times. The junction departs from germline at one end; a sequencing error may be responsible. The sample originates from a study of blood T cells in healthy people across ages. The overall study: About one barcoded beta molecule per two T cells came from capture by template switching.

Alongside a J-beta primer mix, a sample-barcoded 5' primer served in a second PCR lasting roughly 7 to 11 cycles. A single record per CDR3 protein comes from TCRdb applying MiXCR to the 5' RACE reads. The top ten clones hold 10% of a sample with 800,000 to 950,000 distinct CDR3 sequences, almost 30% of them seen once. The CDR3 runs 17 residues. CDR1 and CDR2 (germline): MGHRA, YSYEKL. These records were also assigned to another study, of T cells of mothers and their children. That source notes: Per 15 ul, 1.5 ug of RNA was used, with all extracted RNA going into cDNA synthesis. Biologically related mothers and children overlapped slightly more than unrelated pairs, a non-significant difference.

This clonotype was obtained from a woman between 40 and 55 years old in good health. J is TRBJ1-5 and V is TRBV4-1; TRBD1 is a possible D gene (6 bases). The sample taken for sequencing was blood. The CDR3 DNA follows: TGCACCAGCAGCCAAGCCATCCTAGGACAGAGCAATCAGCCCCAGCATTTT. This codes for CTSSQAILGQSNQPQHF.